The sequence of this T cell receptor (beta chain) was determined in a study of blood T cell repertoires in COVID-19. For the study at large: Acute and convalescent COVID-19 specimens originated in the United States, Italy and Spain.

Profiled with immunoSEQ multiplex PCR; TCRdb holds only in-frame clones, not every one. The profile shows tens of thousands of clones, 87% of them singletons. The CDR3 spans 15 residues. The germline gives CDR1 MNHEY, CDR2 SVGAGI. V trimming: 4 bases; J trimming: 6 bases; junction bases outside the gene matches: 9. V and J are TRBV6-5 and TRBJ1-2; 9 bases align to TRBD1. This clonotype was sampled from a woman between 50 and 59 years old with active or convalescent COVID-19. Sequencing used peripheral blood. CDR3 nucleotides: TGTGCCAGCAGTTCGTCCGGGACAGGGTCGGATGGCTACACCTTC. Encoded protein: CASSSSGTGSDGYTF.